The 29 T cell receptor beta chains presented below share a single source sample, sequenced in a study of T cell responses to AZD1222 COVID-19 vaccine. Method: immunoSEQ multiplex PCR; TCRdb's copy keeps in-frame clones and lacks some. The profile shows about 35,000 clones, 65% to 90% of them singletons. The material was peripheral blood, obtained 28 days after the second AZD1222 dose. The receptors stem from an adult who received the AZD1222 COVID-19 vaccine.

This rearrangement joins TRBV27 to TRBJ1-1; 7 bases are a match to TRBD1. CDR3 length: 14 amino acids. The junction had 6 bases not matched to a gene; V was cut back by 8 bases and J by 0 bases. Per the germline V gene, CDR1 is MNHEY and CDR2 is SMNVEV (reference sequence). The CDR3 nucleotides read TGTGCCAGCTCACCGGGACAGTTGAACACTGAAGCTTTCTTT. It translates to CASSPGQLNTEAFF.

The V gene is TRBV5-1, the J gene TRBJ1-1; no clear D gene. The length of the CDR3 is 14 residues. In germline, CDR1 is SGHRS, CDR2 YFSETQ. Trimming removed 6 bases at V and 1 base at J, with 13 bases between. DNA of the CDR3: TGCGCCAGCACCTTAGCCACAGCGAACACTGAAGCTTTCTTT. Encoded protein: CASTLATANTEAFF. Drawing the rest from reference TRBV5-1 and TRBJ1-1, the complete variable domain is KAGVTQTPRYLIKTRGQQVTLSCSPISGHRSVSWYQQTPGQGLQFLFEYFSETQRNKGNFPGRFSGRQFSNSRSEMNVSTLELGDSALYLCASTLATANTEAFFGQGTRLTVV.

The genes are TRBV18 and TRBJ2-6; a weak D match, TRBD1 (5 bases). In germline, CDR1 is KGHSH, CDR2 LQKENI. This CDR3 has 15 amino acids. The V end lost 3 bases, the J end lost 0 bases, and 6 bases lay between the germline ends. For the CDR3, the DNA is TGTGCCAGCTCACCTACAGGCTCTGGGGCCAACGTCCTGACTTTC. It specifies CASSPTGSGANVLTF. Full variable domain (outside the CDR3, taken from reference TRBV18 and TRBJ2-6): NAGVMQNPRHLVRRRGQEARLRCSPMKGHSHVYWYRQLPEEGLKFMVYLQKENIIDESGMPKERFSAEFPKEGPSILRIQQVVRGDSAAYFCASSPTGSGANVLTFGAGSRLTVL.

V is TRBV21-1 and J is TRBJ1-6. TRBV21-1 is annotated as a pseudogene. The CDR3 length is 16 residues. The CDR3 region is CASSKGRQEPNSPLHF. DNA of the CDR3: TGTGCCAGCAGCAAGGGACGTCAAGAGCCAAATTCACCCCTCCACTTT.

The rearrangement joins TRBV29-1 to TRBJ1-3; D unclear. V dropped 7 bases and J dropped 0 bases, with 10 bases sitting between them. This CDR3 comprises 13 residues. CDR1 SQVTM and CDR2 ANQGSEA come from the germline V gene. The CDR3 DNA is TGCAGCGCACTACCCAGCTCTGGAAACACCATATATTTT. Translated: CSALPSSGNTIYF.

The rearrangement joins TRBV7-6 to TRBJ2-7; 7 nucleotides align to TRBD1. CDR3 length: 16 amino acids. Germline lookup yields CDR1 SGHVS and CDR2 FNYEAQ. With V trimmed by 0 bases and J by 9 bases, 14 bases remained unmatched. The CDR3 region has the DNA TGTGCCAGCAGCTTAGCCCTTGGACAGGAGAAATCGGGGCAGTACTTC. Residues: CASSLALGQEKSGQYF. The full variable domain, completed using reference TRBV7-6 and TRBJ2-7, is GAGVSQSPRYKVTKRGQDVALRCDPISGHVSLYWYRQALGQGPEFLTYFNYEAQQDKSGLPNDRFSAERPEGSISTLTIQRTEQRDSAMYRCASSLALGQEKSGQYFGPGTRLTVT.

The chain has TRBV6-5 and TRBJ2-3; no clear D. V lost 6 bases and J 3 bases, leaving 4 bases between the germline ends. CDR3 size: 11 residues. Per the germline V gene, CDR1 is MNHEY and CDR2 is SVGAGI. This CDR3 reads CASSHTDTQYF. Written as DNA, the CDR3 is TGTGCCAGCAGCCATACAGATACGCAGTATTTT.

The table lists this clone with a count of one. The J gene is TRBJ2-1, the V gene TRBV12-2; TRBD2 is the table's D call, not checked against the DNA. TRBV12-2 is recorded as a pseudogene. CDR3 size: 18 residues. CDR3 DNA sequence: TGTGCAAGTCGCTTGGAGACTAGCGGGGGGCTCGTTAGGGATGAGCAGTTCTTC. As protein: CASRLETSGGLVRDEQFF.

This clone was detected only a few times. The chain combines TRBV5-6 with TRBJ2-2, with 10 nucleotides matching TRBD1. This CDR3 region has 14 residues. The trim removed 6 bases at V and 3 bases at J, leaving 2 bases unmatched. CDR1 SGHDT and CDR2 YYEEEE come from the germline V gene. CDR3 loop: CASTGQGHTGELFF. The CDR3 DNA reads TGTGCCAGCACGGGACAGGGGCACACCGGGGAGCTGTTTTTT.

J is TRBJ2-1 and V is TRBV5-5, with 10 bases that match TRBD1. The CDR3 extends over 16 amino acids. V was clipped by 0 bases and J by 4 bases; unmatched bases: 4. From germline, CDR1 is SGHKS and CDR2 YYEKEE (reference sequence). CDR3 amino acids: CASSLVGTGAYNEQFF. The CDR3, as DNA: TGTGCCAGCAGCTTGGTCGGGACAGGGGCATACAATGAGCAGTTCTTC.

The chain carries TRBV7-9 and TRBJ2-2; D gene ambiguous. V lost 5 bases, J lost 5 bases, and 9 bases lay in between. Per the germline V gene, CDR1 is SEHNR and CDR2 is FQNEAQ (reference sequence). There are 13 residues in the CDR3. For the CDR3, the DNA is TGTGCCAGCAGCCCAGAATGGACCGGGGAGCTGTTTTTT. This codes for CASSPEWTGELFF.

The chain couples TRBV24-1 to TRBJ2-3, with 10 bases aligning to TRBD2. CDR3 length equals 15 residues. The germline CDR1 and CDR2 sequences are KGHDR and SFDVKD. V lost 7 bases and J lost 0; bases outside the gene matches: 3. The CDR3 protein is CATRPGLASTDTQYF. Here the CDR3 DNA reads TGTGCCACCAGGCCGGGACTAGCGAGCACAGATACGCAGTATTTT.

V usage is TRBV7-6 and J usage is TRBJ1-3; D is possibly TRBD1 (6 bases). Trimming took 7 bases from V and 0 from J, leaving 13 bases between them. Germline CDR1 and CDR2: SGHVS and FNYEAQ. The CDR3 covers 15 residues. CDR3 in amino acids: CASTAQGSSGNTIYF. The CDR3 DNA reads as TGTGCCAGCACCGCCCAGGGGAGCTCTGGAAACACCATATATTTT.

The rearrangement joins TRBV18 to TRBJ2-3; tentative D call: TRBD2 (5 bases). V gave up 6 bases and J gave up 4 bases, with 5 bases separating them. There are 11 residues in the CDR3. Germline V gene sequence: CDR1 KGHSH, CDR2 LQKENI. As DNA, the CDR3 is TGTGCCAGCTCCGGGGCAGATACGCAGTATTTT. Translated, it gives CASSGADTQYF.

Only a few counts were recorded for this clone. V and J are TRBV7-6 and TRBJ1-3; no firm D call. CDR3 size: 18 residues. V dropped 4 bases and J dropped 0 bases, with 19 bases sitting between them. CDR1 is SGHVS and CDR2 is FNYEAQ in the germline V gene. The CDR3 region has the DNA TGTGCCAGCAGCTCGGGCGGCTCAAACTCCTTCTCTGGAAACACCATATATTTT. Amino acid sequence: CASSSGGSNSFSGNTIYF.

In its sample, this clone was seen once. The rearrangement links TRBV2 to TRBJ2-1, with 9 nucleotides matching TRBD1. Losses at the gene ends were 4 bases for V and 6 bases for J; bases not matched to a gene: 4. CDR3 length equals 14 residues. CDR1 and CDR2 (germline): SNHLY, FYNNEI. The DNA for the CDR3 is TGTGCCAGCAGTGCGGGACAGGGAGGCAATGAGCAGTTCTTC. Protein: CASSAGQGGNEQFF.

This clone was observed once. V and J are TRBV21-1 and TRBJ2-2; the table gives TRBD2 as D, unverified against the DNA. TRBV21-1 is tagged as a pseudogene. This CDR3 has 16 amino acids. CDR3 loop: CASTIGCGVNTGELFF. The CDR3 DNA sequence: TGTGCCAGCACAATCGGTTGCGGGGTGAACACCGGGGAGCTGTTTTTT.

The gene calls are TRBV13 and TRBJ1-2, with a tentative D call TRBD1 (5 bases). CDR3 length: 14 residues. Trimming pared 5 bases from V and 1 base from J, leaving 11 bases between. Germline-derived CDR1 and CDR2 are PRHDT and FYEKMQ (reference sequence). The CDR3 nucleotides read TGTGCCAGCAGCAATTCGGGACTTAACTATGGCTACACCTTC. Its protein is CASSNSGLNYGYTF. Together with reference TRBV13 and TRBJ1-2, the CDR3 gives the full variable domain: AAGVIQSPRHLIKEKRETATLKCYPIPRHDTVYWYQQGPGQDPQFLISFYEKMQSDKGSIPDRFSAQQFSDYHSELNMSSLELGDSALYFCASSNSGLNYGYTFGSGTRLTVV.

V is TRBV5-1 and J is TRBJ2-7, with 11 bases lining up with TRBD1. This CDR3 is 15 amino acids long. Unmatched junction bases numbered 8, after V lost 7 bases and J lost 2 bases. In germline, CDR1 is SGHRS, CDR2 YFSETQ. DNA of the CDR3: TGCGCCAGCCGCTCCCCGGGACAGGGGGCCTACGAGCAGTACTTC. Protein product: CASRSPGQGAYEQYF.

The chain combines TRBV19 with TRBJ1-1; D perhaps matches TRBD1 (5 bases). This CDR3 comprises 14 residues. V dropped 4 bases and J dropped 5 bases, with 14 bases sitting between them. Germline V CDR1 and CDR2: LNHDA, SQIVND (reference sequence). The CDR3 DNA reads as TGTGCCAGTAGTACCACTGGGGGGGGAACTGAAGCTTTCTTT. Encoded protein: CASSTTGGGTEAFF.

The V call is TRBV7-2, the J call TRBJ1-2; unclear D gene. Germline values: CDR1 SGHTA, CDR2 FQGNSA. V lost 1 base and J lost 3, with 12 bases in between. The CDR3 runs 15 residues. CDR3 in amino acids: CASSLVTGSDYGYTF. CDR3 coding DNA: TGTGCCAGCAGCTTAGTTACGGGTTCAGACTATGGCTACACCTTC.

Only one count was recorded for this clone. This sequence joins TRBV10-1 and TRBJ1-1, with a weak D call TRBD1 (5 bases). The CDR3 covers 13 residues. V was clipped by 3 bases and J by 6 bases, with 11 bases between them. Germline CDR1 reads WNHNN; CDR2 reads SYGVQD (reference sequence). The CDR3 region has the DNA TGCGCCAGCAGTGACTTTGAGGGGTCTGAAGCTTTCTTT. Residues: CASSDFEGSEAFF.

The genes are TRBV6-5 and TRBJ1-3, with unresolved D. The CDR3 runs 14 residues. V was shortened by 5 bases and J by 4 bases, with 12 bases between the two germline ends. Germline V gene sequence: CDR1 MNHEY, CDR2 SVGAGI. The CDR3 DNA is TGTGCCAGCAGTACGACGGAGATGGGAAACACCATATATTTT. It translates to CASSTTEMGNTIYF.

This chain connects TRBV11-2 to TRBJ2-5; the match to TRBD2 covers 13 bases. The CDR3 has 19 residues. Germline V gene sequence: CDR1 SGHAT, CDR2 FQNNGV. Trimming at V came to 0 bases and at J to 0 bases, leaving 7 bases not matched to a gene. The CDR3 region has the DNA TGTGCCAGCAGCTTAGATCGGAGACTAGCGGGGGGCAACCAAGAGACCCAGTACTTC. Its protein is CASSLDRRLAGGNQETQYF.

This clone was detected only once. The DNA of the CDR3 is TGTGCGGGGAGCGGGGGGTCCAATGAGCAGTTCTTC. Translated, it gives CAGSGGSNEQFF. The rearrangement uses TRBV10-3 and TRBJ2-1; the match to TRBD2 covers 9 bases. The CDR3 covers 12 residues. Germline V CDR1 and CDR2: ENHRY, SYGVKD.

The rearrangement joins TRBV6-5 to TRBJ1-3; D is perhaps TRBD1 (5 bases). The germline V gene encodes CDR1 MNHEY and CDR2 SVGAGI. The CDR3 has 15 residues. V lost 5 bases, J lost 0 bases, and 11 bases lay in between. The CDR3 spells CASSLGGTSGNTIYF. The CDR3 DNA sequence: TGTGCCAGCAGTCTTGGGGGGACCTCTGGAAACACCATATATTTT.

The chain uses TRBV19 and TRBJ2-7, with D perhaps matching TRBD1 (6 bases). V lost 6 bases and J lost 2, with 11 bases in between. The CDR3 totals 13 residues. Germline V gives CDR1 LNHDA, CDR2 SQIVND (reference sequence). The CDR3 sequence is CASSRDTAYEQYF. The CDR3, as DNA: TGTGCCAGTAGCCGGGACACCGCCTACGAGCAGTACTTC. Full variable domain (missing parts from reference TRBV19 and TRBJ2-7): DGGITQSPKYLFRKEGQNVTLSCEQNLNHDAMYWYRQDPGQGLRLIYYSQIVNDFQKGDIAEGYSVSREKKESFPLTVTSAQKNPTAFYLCASSRDTAYEQYFGPGTRLTVT.

V usage is TRBV19 and J usage is TRBJ1-4; no firm D call. Germline V gives CDR1 LNHDA, CDR2 SQIVND (reference sequence). Trimming left V 9 bases short and J 3 bases short, with 23 bases between. The length of the CDR3 is 17 residues. The CDR3 DNA is TGTGCCAGCACCCCCAAAGGCCCGGGCTGGGCTAATGAAAAACTGTTTTTT. This encodes CASTPKGPGWANEKLFF. Full variable domain (rest looked up from reference TRBV19 and TRBJ1-4): DGGITQSPKYLFRKEGQNVTLSCEQNLNHDAMYWYRQDPGQGLRLIYYSQIVNDFQKGDIAEGYSVSREKKESFPLTVTSAQKNPTAFYLCASTPKGPGWANEKLFFGSGTQLSVL.

The chain carries TRBV5-1 and TRBJ2-1; TRBD1 matches 10 bases. V lost 8 bases to trimming and J lost 1 base; unmatched junction nucleotides: 6. The CDR3 spans 15 residues. From germline, CDR1 is SGHRS and CDR2 YFSETQ. The CDR3 reads CASSPGQGSYNEQFF. The CDR3 region has the DNA TGCGCCAGTTCCCCGGGACAGGGGTCCTACAATGAGCAGTTCTTC.